Each of the 8 T cell receptor beta chains below was sequenced from the same sample in a study of Graves' ophthalmopathy and Graves' hyperthyroidism. Amplification from RNA transcripts yielded the TCR beta CDR3 regions. First-round RT-PCR employed HTBI primers, with a second-round multiplex PCR after it. From the multiplex PCR reads, TCRdb called clonotypes with MiXCR, one entry per CDR3 protein. The sample holds about 700,000 distinct CDR3 sequences, 40% seen once. Sample: peripheral blood. The receptors come from an adult man with Graves' ophthalmopathy.

The CDR3 here is CASSLGLLRVYEQYF. For the CDR3, the DNA is TGTGCCAGTAGTCTGGGACTTCTAAGGGTCTACGAGCAGTACTTC. The chain couples TRBV19 to TRBJ2-7, with D perhaps TRBD2 (6 bases). The CDR3 has 15 residues. Trimming stripped 5 bases from V and 3 bases from J, with 17 bases between. Germline assignment: CDR1 LNHDA and CDR2 SQIVND (reference sequence).

This clonotype was seen many times. V gene TRBV29-1 combines with J gene TRBJ1-5; TRBD1 aligns across 7 bases. V lost 6 bases, J lost 0 bases, and 5 bases stayed unmatched. The CDR3 loop spans 14 amino acids. In germline, CDR1 is SQVTM, CDR2 ANQGSEA. CDR3 bases: TGCAGCGTCCTGACAGGGTATAGCAATCAGCCCCAGCATTTT. Its translation is CSVLTGYSNQPQHF.

A few counts support this clonotype. V and J are TRBV15 and TRBJ1-2; weak D call: TRBD1 (6 bases). Germline CDR1 LNHNV, CDR2 YYDKDF (reference sequence). CDR3 size: 15 residues. V lost 1 base to trimming and J lost 6 bases, with 15 bases between them. The chain's CDR3 is CATSRGGAGWDGYTF. The CDR3, as DNA: TGTGCCACCAGCAGAGGGGGGGCAGGGTGGGATGGCTACACCTTC.

This clonotype appeared a few times. The junction departs from germline at one end; a sequencing error may be responsible. This chain links TRBV24-1 with TRBJ1-5; TRBD1 aligns across 9 bases. Germline V CDR1 and CDR2: KGHDR, SFDVKD. This CDR3 comprises 14 residues. The CDR3 DNA follows: TGTGCCAGCAGTGACAGGGGGGGGGATCAGCCCCAGCATTTT. Translating it yields CASSDRGGDQPQHF.

The chain employs TRBV4-1 and TRBJ1-6; D call uncertain. CDR3 size: 16 residues. Per the germline V gene, CDR1 is MGHRA and CDR2 is YSYEKL. V was shortened by 1 base and J by 4 bases, with 11 bases between the two germline ends. This CDR3 is CASSQVYSGYNSPLHF. The DNA for the CDR3 is TGCGCCAGCAGCCAAGTCTACAGCGGATATAATTCACCCCTCCACTTT.

The V gene is TRBV20-1, the J gene TRBJ2-6, with a tentative D call TRBD2 (6 bases). V was cut by 7 bases and J by 2 bases, with 12 bases left in between. The CDR3 loop spans 14 amino acids. Looked up from germline, CDR1 is DFQATT and CDR2 is SNEGSKA (reference sequence). Written as DNA, the CDR3 is TGCAGTGTGGGGGGAGCGGCTGGGGCCAACGTCCTGACTTTC. Protein product: CSVGGAAGANVLTF.

In this sample, this clonotype turned up many times. V gene TRBV20-1 combines with J gene TRBJ1-1; D is undetermined. Germline V gene sequence: CDR1 DFQATT, CDR2 SNEGSKA (reference sequence). The CDR3 sequence is 8 residues long. V lost 6 bases and J 9 bases, leaving 5 bases between the germline ends. Written as DNA, the CDR3 is TGCAGTGCCCCCCAAGCTTTCTTT. It yields the protein CSAPQAFF.

The chain recombines TRBV7-9 with TRBJ2-5, with D tentatively TRBD1 or TRBD2 (5 bases each). Germline V lookup: CDR1 SEHNR, CDR2 FQNEAQ (reference sequence). The CDR3 contains 16 residues. Trimming removed 1 base at V and 5 bases at J, with 17 bases between. CDR3 sequence: CASSLGQGVTAETQYF. The CDR3 nucleotides are TGTGCCAGCAGCTTAGGTCAGGGAGTAACGGCGGAGACCCAGTACTTC.